The 18 T cell receptor beta chains below were found in one sample sequenced in a study of CD8 T cells in Susac syndrome. An amount of RNA that ranged from roughly 0.45 to 1 ug was reverse transcribed with random hexamers. A single record per CDR3 protein comes from TCRdb applying MiXCR to the immunoSEQ multiplex PCR reads. The sample lists a few hundred thousand distinct CDR3 sequences, about 88% occurring once. The sample taken for sequencing was CD8+ T cells from PBMCs. Receptors were obtained from a human donor with multiple sclerosis.

V is TRBV12-3 or TRBV12-4 and J is TRBJ2-7; D not resolved. The CDR3 is 15 residues long. V dropped 0 bases and J dropped 5 bases, with 14 bases sitting between them. This CDR3 is CASSLAPAGPDEQYF. CDR3 bases: TGTGCCAGCAGTTTAGCCCCGGCAGGTCCGGACGAGCAGTACTTC.

The rearrangement links TRBV7-9 to TRBJ2-3; 14 nucleotides line up with TRBD2. The CDR3 is made up of 17 amino acids. Germline trimming cut 5 bases from V and 3 bases from J; bases unmatched to any gene: 7. CDR1 is SEHNR and CDR2 is FQNEAQ in the germline V gene (reference sequence). This CDR3 is CASSPGTSGGVTDTQYF. The DNA for the CDR3 is TGTGCCAGCAGCCCCGGGACTAGCGGGGGTGTGACAGATACGCAGTATTTT.

The CDR3: CASSLARGLAGVRETQYF. CDR3 nucleotides: TGTGCCAGCAGCTTAGCCCGGGGACTAGCGGGAGTCCGGGAGACCCAGTACTTC. This chain uses TRBV11-2 with TRBJ2-5; 14 positions match TRBD2. The ends lost 1 base at V and 5 bases at J; junction bases unmatched: 9. CDR3 size: 18 residues. The germline V gene has CDR1 SGHAT and CDR2 FQNNGV.

This chain connects TRBV29-1 to TRBJ2-3; D may correspond to TRBD1 or TRBD2 (5 bases each). With 5 bases removed from V and 2 bases from J, the gap between germline ends came to 8 bases. There are 12 residues in the CDR3. Germline CDR1 and CDR2: SQVTM and ANQGSEA. CDR3 protein: CSVMGDTDTQYF. CDR3 nucleotides: TGCAGCGTTATGGGGGACACAGATACGCAGTATTTT.

V is TRBV20-1 and J is TRBJ1-5, with 8 bases lining up with TRBD1. Germline V gene sequence: CDR1 DFQATT, CDR2 SNEGSKA (reference sequence). Trimming cost V 0 bases and J 1 base; bases outside gene matches: 5. The length of the CDR3 is 16 residues. CDR3 loop: CSARDFGQGSNQPQHF. For the CDR3, the DNA is TGCAGTGCTAGAGACTTCGGACAGGGAAGCAATCAGCCCCAGCATTTT.

In this sample, this clonotype turned up once. The V gene is TRBV20-1, the J gene TRBJ2-1; tentatively, D is TRBD2 (6 bases). Trimming stripped 4 bases from V and 4 bases from J, with 11 bases between. Per germline, CDR1 DFQATT and CDR2 SNEGSKA (reference sequence). The CDR3 length is 13 residues. Written as DNA, the CDR3 is TGCAGTGCTACGGGACTGGGATACAATGAGCAGTTCTTC. Residues: CSATGLGYNEQFF.

The chain recombines TRBV6-2 or TRBV6-3 with TRBJ1-5, with 12 bases lining up with TRBD1. Germline loops: CDR1 MNHEY, CDR2 SVGEGT. The CDR3 runs 16 residues. Trimming removed 0 bases from V and 6 bases from J; junction bases left unmatched: 3. CDR3 bases: TGTGCCAGCAGTTACTCCGGGACAGGGGGCCTTCAGCCCCAGCATTTT. This sequence encodes CASSYSGTGGLQPQHF.

The J gene is TRBJ2-3, the V gene TRBV5-4; 8 bases are shared with TRBD2. Germline V gene lookup returns CDR1 SGHNT and CDR2 YYREEE (reference sequence). V dropped 0 bases and J dropped 2; count of bases not matched to a gene: 5. This CDR3 has 16 residues. The CDR3 nucleotides are TGTGCCAGCAGCTTGGAGAGCGGGGGAGTCACAGATACGCAGTATTTT. Encoded protein: CASSLESGGVTDTQYF.

The gene calls are TRBV29-1 and TRBJ2-2; D is perhaps TRBD1 (5 bases). Germline V gene sequence: CDR1 SQVTM, CDR2 ANQGSEA. The CDR3 runs to 13 residues. The germline V and J ends were trimmed by 4 bases and 6 bases, with 12 bases remaining between them. CDR3 region: CSVGGPLAGELFF. The DNA of the CDR3 is TGCAGCGTTGGGGGCCCCTTGGCCGGGGAGCTGTTTTTT.

This clonotype has only one observation. The rearrangement joins TRBV24-1 to TRBJ2-1; D is perhaps TRBD2 (6 bases). The V end was cut by 4 bases, the J end by 4 bases, with 16 bases between. In germline, CDR1 is KGHDR, CDR2 SFDVKD. The CDR3 loop spans 16 amino acids. The CDR3 bases are TGTGCCACCAGTGACGGTCGGGAGAGAGGATACAATGAGCAGTTCTTC. Translating gives CATSDGRERGYNEQFF.

This chain links TRBV2 with TRBJ2-3; 11 bases are shared with TRBD2. The V gene's germline CDR1 is SNHLY and CDR2 FYNNEI. V was clipped by 10 bases and J by 2 bases; unmatched bases: 8. The CDR3 runs to 15 residues. In DNA form, the CDR3 reads TGTGCCACCAAGACTAGCGGGGAGATCACAGATACGCAGTATTTT. It translates to CATKTSGEITDTQYF.

This clonotype was counted a single time. The chain recombines TRBV27 with TRBJ1-6; perhaps TRBD1 as D (5 bases). CDR3 length equals 14 residues. Germline V gives CDR1 MNHEY, CDR2 SMNVEV (reference sequence). V gave up 3 bases and J gave up 9 bases, with 12 bases separating them. This chain's CDR3 is CASSFAGTVSPLHF. The DNA for the CDR3 is TGTGCCAGCAGTTTTGCGGGGACGGTTTCACCCCTCCACTTT.

In this sample, this clonotype turned up once. The chain carries TRBV29-1 and TRBJ2-3; 8 nucleotides match TRBD2. CDR1 is SQVTM, CDR2 ANQGSEA, per germline. V lost 0 bases and J lost 4; bases outside the gene matches: 6. CDR3 size: 15 residues. CDR3 nucleotides: TGCAGCGTTGAAGATCCAGCGGGAGCCGCAGATACGCAGTATTTT. Amino acid sequence: CSVEDPAGAADTQYF.

The chain uses TRBV2 and TRBJ2-1; D unresolved. The CDR3 extends over 12 amino acids. V shed 6 bases and J shed 8 bases, with 11 bases lying between them. From germline, CDR1 is SNHLY and CDR2 FYNNEI. The CDR3 here is CASSELWDEQFF. CDR3 sequence (DNA): TGTGCCAGCAGCGAGTTGTGGGATGAGCAGTTCTTC.

This clonotype was counted a few times. The junction shows a germline mismatch at one end, possibly a read error. The genes are TRBV7-9 and TRBJ1-1; 8 bases agree with TRBD1. This CDR3 is built from 12 residues. Germline CDR1 and CDR2: SEHNR and FQNEAQ (reference sequence). The CDR3 nucleotides read TGCGCAACAGGGGGTATGAACACTGAAGCTTTCTTT. This encodes CATGGMNTEAFF. The variable domain in full, with the rest retrieved from reference TRBV7-9 and TRBJ1-1, is DTGVSQNPRHKITKRGQNVTFRCDPISEHNRLYWYRQTLGQGPEFLTYFQNEAQLEKSRLLSDRFSAERPKGSFSTLEIQRTEQGDSAMYLCATGGMNTEAFFGQGTRLTVV.

The chain is built from TRBV6-1 and TRBJ2-2, with TRBD1 matching 9 bases. V lost 10 bases and J lost 3; bases outside the gene matches: 9. Germline V gene data show CDR1 as MNHNS and CDR2 as SASEGT. The length of the CDR3 is 15 residues. The CDR3 reads CATDAGQGHTGELFF. The DNA of the CDR3 is TGTGCCACCGACGCGGGACAGGGACACACCGGGGAGCTGTTTTTT.

The chain recombines TRBV6-1 with TRBJ1-1; D is perhaps TRBD1 (5 bases). Trimming cost V 6 bases and J 4 bases, with 12 bases left between them. The CDR3 sequence is 13 residues long. Germline V gene data show CDR1 as MNHNS and CDR2 as SASEGT. The DNA for the CDR3 is TGTGCCAGCAGGACGGGGGAAAGCACTGAAGCTTTCTTT. The encoded protein is CASRTGESTEAFF.

The chain is built from TRBV7-9 and TRBJ2-2; 7 nucleotides match TRBD1. This CDR3 has 16 amino acids. CDR1 SEHNR and CDR2 FQNEAQ come from the germline V gene (reference sequence). The V segment lost 3 bases and the J segment 3 bases; nucleotides outside the gene matches: 7. The CDR3: CASSFQDRPHTGELFF. CDR3 sequence (DNA): TGTGCCAGCAGCTTCCAGGACAGGCCTCACACCGGGGAGCTGTTTTTT.